Below are 2 T cell receptor beta chains sequenced from a single sample in a study of early stage breast cancer tumors. Assay used: immunoSEQ multiplex PCR; TCRdb lists only in-frame clones, some missing. The sample holds 30,000 to 40,000 clones, 74% seen once. What was sequenced was blood. These receptors all come from a person aged 55 to 75 with breast cancer.

As concerns this clone: The sample holds other DNA sequences that translate to the same CDR3. The chain employs TRBV5-1 and TRBJ2-6; D remains ambiguous. Per germline, CDR1 SGHRS and CDR2 YFSETQ. The CDR3 consists of 14 residues. V lost 0 bases to trimming and J lost 2 bases, with 3 bases between them. CDR3 DNA sequence: TGCGCCAGCAGCTTGGTAGCTGGGGCCAACGTCCTGACTTTC. It encodes CASSLVAGANVLTF.

The gene calls are TRBV28 and TRBJ1-2, with a tentative D call TRBD1 (5 bases). V dropped 5 bases and J dropped 4 bases, with 14 bases sitting between them. From germline, CDR1 is MDHEN and CDR2 SYDVKM. The CDR3 spans 14 residues. The CDR3 here is CASSPQGVGYGYTF. The CDR3 DNA is TGTGCCAGCAGTCCGCAGGGTGTTGGCTATGGCTACACCTTC.